These 12 T cell receptor beta chains were sequenced from one sample in a study of T cells in Graves' hyperthyroidism and ophthalmopathy. Authors of the study amplified TCR beta CDR3 regions from RNA transcripts. The TCR CDR3 first-round RT-PCR relied on the HTBI primer set. TCRdb ran MiXCR on the multiplex PCR reads and lists one entry per CDR3 protein. Of 750,000 to 950,000 distinct CDR3 sequences detected, roughly 40% appear once; the ten largest clones hold 8.9%. The sample comprised blood. The receptors here all came from a man between 18 and 29 years old with Graves' hyperthyroidism.

This clonotype was seen ten or more times. This chain joins TRBV5-1 and TRBJ2-6; D unclear. Trimming stripped 0 bases from V and 0 bases from J, with 10 bases between. CDR1 is SGHRS, CDR2 YFSETQ, per germline. This CDR3 region has 17 residues. As DNA, the CDR3 is TGCGCCAGCAGCTTGGACATTCCGAGCTCTGGGGCCAACGTCCTGACTTTC. Its translation is CASSLDIPSSGANVLTF.

J is TRBJ2-3 and V is TRBV7-9, with D possibly TRBD1 on 5 matching bases. Trimming cost V 3 bases and J 5 bases, with 9 bases left between them. The CDR3 is made up of 13 amino acids. Germline CDR1 SEHNR, CDR2 FQNEAQ (reference sequence). The CDR3 DNA reads TGTGCCAGCAGCTTGGGGCAGGGAGATACGCAGTATTTT. Amino acids: CASSLGQGDTQYF.

Many counts were recorded for this clonotype. The chain carries TRBV20-1 and TRBJ1-1; 8 nucleotides line up with TRBD1. CDR1 DFQATT and CDR2 SNEGSKA come from the germline V gene (reference sequence). The CDR3 runs to 10 residues. J gave up 13 bases and V 5 bases, and 6 bases lay outside the gene matches. The CDR3 sequence is CSADGQGLFF. DNA of the CDR3: TGCAGTGCTGATGGACAGGGACTTTTCTTT.

V usage is TRBV10-3 and J usage is TRBJ2-7, with TRBD2 matching 9 bases. After removal of 10 bases from V and 5 bases from J, the junction contained 15 bases not matched to a gene. The CDR3 is 15 residues long. Germline values: CDR1 ENHRY, CDR2 SYGVKD. The CDR3 DNA sequence: TGTGCCACCAGCCCGGGTGCGGGGGGGGGGGACGAGCAGTACTTC. It translates to CATSPGAGGGDEQYF.

The V gene is TRBV20-1, the J gene TRBJ2-2, with D perhaps TRBD2 (6 bases). V was clipped by 3 bases and J by 0 bases, with 14 bases between them. This CDR3 has 16 residues. Germline values: CDR1 DFQATT, CDR2 SNEGSKA (reference sequence). CDR3 bases: TGCAGTGCTAGTGTGGCCGGGGGAACGAACACCGGGGAGCTGTTTTTT. Translating it yields CSASVAGGTNTGELFF.

The chain has TRBV6-1 and TRBJ2-5, with D possibly being TRBD1 (6 bases). Germline V CDR1 and CDR2: MNHNS, SASEGT. With 5 bases removed from V and 4 bases from J, the gap between germline ends came to 17 bases. The CDR3 is 15 amino acids. In nucleotides, the CDR3 is TGTGCCAGCAGTCCCGGGACAAAAGGTGGAGAGACCCAGTACTTC. It is translated as CASSPGTKGGETQYF.

CDR3 loop: CASSYSGLARGGELFF. The CDR3 DNA reads as TGTGCCAGCAGTTACTCGGGACTAGCGAGGGGCGGGGAGCTGTTTTTT. The chain combines TRBV6-5 with TRBJ2-2, with 10 bases matching TRBD2. This CDR3 contains 16 residues. Germline V gene sequence: CDR1 MNHEY, CDR2 SVGAGI. With V trimmed by 0 bases and J by 7 bases, 5 bases remained unmatched.

With respect to this clonotype: As the CDR3 is not closed by the conserved phenylalanine or tryptophan, this likely results from a read error. This rearrangement joins TRBV19 to TRBJ1-5, with D unclear. The germline V gene encodes CDR1 LNHDA and CDR2 SQIVND (reference sequence). The CDR3 runs 15 residues. Trimming removed 2 bases at V and 4 bases at J, with 12 bases between. CDR3 in DNA: TGTGCCAGTAGTATAAACGGCTCACCAAATCAGCCCCAGCATATT. It specifies CASSINGSPNQPQHI.

The chain carries TRBV7-8 and TRBJ1-1, with 8 bases matching TRBD1. With 8 bases clipped from V and 8 bases from J, the junction kept 10 bases outside the gene matches. This CDR3 has 13 residues. Germline CDR1 SGHVS, CDR2 FQNEAQ. CDR3 sequence (DNA): TGTGCCAGCGGGGACAGGCAAAATTGGGAAGCTTTCTTT. It is translated as CASGDRQNWEAFF.

The chain is built from TRBV20-1 and TRBJ1-5; D is possibly TRBD1 (5 bases). The germline V gene encodes CDR1 DFQATT and CDR2 SNEGSKA (reference sequence). V gave up 6 bases and J gave up 0 bases, with 12 bases separating them. The CDR3 totals 14 residues. DNA for the CDR3: TGCAGTGCCACGGGACTCCATAGCAATCAGCCCCAGCATTTT. It is translated as CSATGLHSNQPQHF.

The V gene is TRBV10-3, the J gene TRBJ2-6; 7 bases line up with TRBD2. The CDR3 has 19 residues. J gave up 0 bases and V 2 bases, and 10 bases lay outside the gene matches. Germline assignment: CDR1 ENHRY and CDR2 SYGVKD. The CDR3, as DNA: TGTGCCATCAGTGAGCCCTCGGGGGGTCTCAGCTCTGGGGCCAACGTCCTGACTTTC. Translating it yields CAISEPSGGLSSGANVLTF.

Details on this clonotype: The junction shows a germline mismatch at one end, possibly a read error. This chain links TRBV2 with TRBJ2-5; 9 bases match TRBD2. From germline, CDR1 is SNHLY and CDR2 FYNNEI. The CDR3 runs to 15 residues. The CDR3 nucleotides read TGTGCCAGCAGTGCCATTAGCGGGAGTTGGGAGACCCGGTACTTC. Its protein is CASSAISGSWETRYF.